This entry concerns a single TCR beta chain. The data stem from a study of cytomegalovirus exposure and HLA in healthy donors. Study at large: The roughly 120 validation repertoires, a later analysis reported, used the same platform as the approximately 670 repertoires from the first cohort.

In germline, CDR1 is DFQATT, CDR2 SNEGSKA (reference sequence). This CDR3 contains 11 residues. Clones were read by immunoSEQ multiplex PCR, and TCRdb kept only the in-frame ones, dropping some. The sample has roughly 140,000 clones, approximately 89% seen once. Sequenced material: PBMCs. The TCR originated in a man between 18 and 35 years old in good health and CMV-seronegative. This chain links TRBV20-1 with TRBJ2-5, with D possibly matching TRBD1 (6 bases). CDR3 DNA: TGCAGCTTACAGGGCTCGGAGACCCAGTACTTC. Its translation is CSLQGSETQYF.